A single sample is the source of the 21 T cell receptor beta chains below, sequenced in a study of OX40 agonist ivuxolimab in advanced cancers. The method was immunoSEQ multiplex PCR; TCRdb's version includes in-frame clones alone and lacks a portion of them. Among roughly 74,000 clones listed, around 87% were seen once. The sequences come from CD4+ or CD8+ T cells sorted from blood, collected in a trial of the OX40 agonist ivuxolimab. The receptors shown here come from an adult with an advanced solid tumor such as melanoma, head and neck, liver or kidney cancer.

DNA of the CDR3: TGTGCCAGCTCACCCCTCGGGGGGGCTGATGAAAAACTGTTTTTT. Translating it yields CASSPLGGADEKLFF. The V and J genes are TRBV18 and TRBJ1-4; D is possibly TRBD1 (6 bases). Germline CDR1 and CDR2: KGHSH and LQKENI. This CDR3 is 15 amino acids long. The V gene lost 3 bases and the J gene lost 6 bases, with 14 bases spanning the gap.

The chain links TRBV7-2 to TRBJ2-3; D is tentatively TRBD1 or TRBD2 (5 bases each). Looked up from germline, CDR1 is SGHTA and CDR2 is FQGNSA. Deletions cut 5 bases from V and 2 bases from J, with 11 bases between. This CDR3 contains 14 residues. The CDR3 spells CASSRGPSTDTQYF. The CDR3 DNA sequence: TGTGCCAGCAGCCGGGGACCGTCCACAGATACGCAGTATTTT. The full variable domain, completed using reference TRBV7-2 and TRBJ2-3, is GAGVSQSPSNKVTEKGKDVELRCDPISGHTALYWYRQSLGQGLEFLIYFQGNSAPDKSGLPSDRFSAERTGGSVSTLTIQRTQQEDSAVYLCASSRGPSTDTQYFGPGTRLTVL.

The V call is TRBV6-6, the J call TRBJ1-4; D call uncertain. V lost 2 bases, J lost 2 bases, and 0 bases lay in between. Per germline, CDR1 MNHNY and CDR2 SVGAGI (reference sequence). This CDR3 is 12 amino acids long. In DNA form, the CDR3 reads TGTGCCAGCAGTTACACTAATGAAAAACTGTTTTTT. It is translated as CASSYTNEKLFF.

The gene calls are TRBV5-1 and TRBJ1-4, with 9 positions matching TRBD1. The germline CDR1 and CDR2 sequences are SGHRS and YFSETQ. Trimming took 4 bases from V and 4 from J; bases not matched to a gene: 8. The CDR3 covers 16 residues. CDR3 residues: CASSPLGQGNNEKLFF. DNA of the CDR3: TGCGCCAGCAGCCCTCTGGGACAGGGTAATAATGAAAAACTGTTTTTT.

The chain uses TRBV28 and TRBJ2-7, with 12 nucleotides matching TRBD1. With 4 bases clipped from V and 6 bases from J, the junction kept 4 bases outside the gene matches. The CDR3 sequence is 14 residues long. Germline V gives CDR1 MDHEN, CDR2 SYDVKM. The CDR3, as DNA: TGTGCCAGCAGTTCCGGGACAGGGGGCTCCGAGCAGTACTTC. Translated, it gives CASSSGTGGSEQYF.

The rearrangement joins TRBV18 to TRBJ1-2; tentatively, D is TRBD1 (5 bases). With 4 bases removed from V and 5 bases from J, the gap between germline ends came to 14 bases. The germline V gene encodes CDR1 KGHSH and CDR2 LQKENI. This CDR3 contains 14 residues. In nucleotides, the CDR3 is TGTGCCAGCTCACTTACCGACAGCGGGTATGGCTACACCTTC. Protein product: CASSLTDSGYGYTF. Full variable domain (remainder filled in from reference TRBV18 and TRBJ1-2): NAGVMQNPRHLVRRRGQEARLRCSPMKGHSHVYWYRQLPEEGLKFMVYLQKENIIDESGMPKERFSAEFPKEGPSILRIQQVVRGDSAAYFCASSLTDSGYGYTFGSGTRLTVV.

This chain connects TRBV5-1 to TRBJ2-7; the match to TRBD2 covers 10 bases. The CDR3 sequence is 15 residues long. V gave up 0 bases and J gave up 5 bases; unmatched junction bases: 5. Germline-derived CDR1 and CDR2 are SGHRS and YFSETQ. CDR3 nucleotides: TGCGCCAGCAGCTTGGATTTAGCGGGGGGCGACGAGCAGTACTTC. Protein: CASSLDLAGGDEQYF.

J is TRBJ2-7 and V is TRBV30; D is uncertain. Per germline, CDR1 GTSNPN and CDR2 SVGIG (reference sequence). V lost 1 base and J lost 2, with 3 bases in between. This CDR3 has 11 amino acids. This chain's CDR3 is CAWSAPYEQYF. The CDR3 nucleotides are TGTGCCTGGAGTGCCCCCTACGAGCAGTACTTC.

J is TRBJ2-5 and V is TRBV6-1, with D possibly TRBD1 on 5 matching bases. V was shortened by 7 bases and J by 5 bases, with 8 bases between the two germline ends. Germline values: CDR1 MNHNS, CDR2 SASEGT. The CDR3 has 11 amino acids. The CDR3 spells CASTKGETQYF. In DNA form, the CDR3 reads TGTGCCAGCACCAAGGGGGAGACCCAGTACTTC.

The J gene is TRBJ2-7, the V gene TRBV5-1; 8 bases are a match to TRBD1. The germline gives CDR1 SGHRS, CDR2 YFSETQ. The V segment lost 0 bases and the J segment 3 bases; nucleotides outside the gene matches: 5. The CDR3 extends over 15 amino acids. CDR3: CASSLVAGTGYEQYF. CDR3 bases: TGCGCCAGCAGCTTGGTGGCCGGGACAGGCTACGAGCAGTACTTC.

The chain is built from TRBV6-6 and TRBJ1-3; unclear D gene. The germline CDR1 and CDR2 sequences are MNHNY and SVGAGI (reference sequence). V was shortened by 2 bases and J by 0 bases, with 2 bases between the two germline ends. The CDR3 is 13 residues long. CDR3 sequence (DNA): TGTGCCAGCAGTTACCCCTCTGGAAACACCATATATTTT. This sequence encodes CASSYPSGNTIYF.

The J gene is TRBJ2-3, the V gene TRBV7-3, with a tentative D call TRBD2 (6 bases). V was shortened by 2 bases and J by 4 bases, with 10 bases between the two germline ends. There are 14 residues in the CDR3. CDR1 and CDR2 from the germline V gene are SGHTA and FQGTGA. CDR3 sequence reads: CASSLGGAPDTQYF. CDR3 in DNA: TGTGCCAGCAGCTTAGGCGGGGCCCCAGATACGCAGTATTTT.

The chain combines TRBV15 with TRBJ2-1; 15 bases agree with TRBD2. Germline CDR1 LNHNV, CDR2 YYDKDF (reference sequence). CDR3 length equals 21 residues. With V trimmed by 0 bases and J by 4 bases, 13 bases remained unmatched. CDR3 in amino acids: CATSRDYRTSGRALKYNEQFF. In nucleotides, the CDR3 is TGTGCCACCAGCAGAGATTATAGGACTAGCGGGAGGGCCCTAAAGTACAATGAGCAGTTCTTC.

The V gene is TRBV6-6, the J gene TRBJ1-2; 7 bases agree with TRBD1. The CDR3 consists of 15 residues. Trimming at V came to 6 bases and at J to 4 bases, leaving 11 bases not matched to a gene. CDR1 and CDR2 (germline): MNHNY, SVGAGI (reference sequence). This CDR3 is CASSKTTTGAYGYTF. DNA for the CDR3: TGTGCCAGCAGCAAGACCACCACAGGGGCCTATGGCTACACCTTC.

The chain combines TRBV30 with TRBJ2-3; TRBD2 matches at 14 bases. The J segment lost 2 bases and the V segment lost 7 bases, leaving 5 bases of the junction unmatched. CDR1 GTSNPN and CDR2 SVGIG come from the germline V gene (reference sequence). The CDR3 runs to 15 residues. The DNA of the CDR3 is TGTGCCTTCAAGACTAGCGGGAGGGCCACAGATACGCAGTATTTT. Translation: CAFKTSGRATDTQYF.

V and J are TRBV2 and TRBJ2-5; unclear D gene. CDR3 size: 12 residues. Germline V lookup: CDR1 SNHLY, CDR2 FYNNEI. Trimming pared 10 bases from V and 4 bases from J, leaving 13 bases between. In nucleotides, the CDR3 is TGTGCCACCTCCCCGGGTGGAGAGACCCAGTACTTC. Its translation: CATSPGGETQYF.

The rearrangement joins TRBV5-4 to TRBJ1-1; D unclear. V lost 4 bases, J lost 0 bases, and 10 bases lay in between. Germline CDR1 reads SGHNT; CDR2 reads YYREEE (reference sequence). The CDR3 totals 14 residues. CDR3 amino acids: CASSKGLLNTEAFF. In nucleotides, the CDR3 is TGTGCCAGCAGCAAAGGGCTTCTGAACACTGAAGCTTTCTTT. Together with reference TRBV5-4 and TRBJ1-1, the CDR3 gives the full variable domain: ETGVTQSPTHLIKTRGQQVTLRCSSQSGHNTVSWYQQALGQGPQFIFQYYREEENGRGNFPPRFSGLQFPNYSSELNVNALELDDSALYLCASSKGLLNTEAFFGQGTRLTVV.

The rearrangement uses TRBV18 and TRBJ2-7; 9 bases are shared with TRBD2. V dropped 5 bases and J dropped 0; count of bases not matched to a gene: 2. Germline CDR1 and CDR2: KGHSH and LQKENI. CDR3 length equals 14 residues. The CDR3 is CASSAAGGSYEQYF. The CDR3 DNA reads TGTGCCAGCTCAGCAGCGGGGGGCTCCTACGAGCAGTACTTC.

The gene calls are TRBV18 and TRBJ2-7; 8 bases match TRBD2. After removal of 1 base from V and 1 base from J, the junction contained 6 bases not matched to a gene. The CDR3 is made up of 16 amino acids. Germline CDR1 reads KGHSH; CDR2 reads LQKENI. The DNA for the CDR3 is TGTGCCAGCTCACCACTTCCACTAGCGGCGTCCTACGAGCAGTACTTC. It specifies CASSPLPLAASYEQYF.

The rearrangement joins TRBV6-1 to TRBJ1-6; D not certain. Germline V lookup: CDR1 MNHNS, CDR2 SASEGT. This CDR3 is built from 14 residues. V lost 3 bases, J lost 10 bases, and 13 bases lay in between. Written as DNA, the CDR3 is TGTGCCAGCAGTGAGGACTACCCAGGATCACCCCTCCACTTT. Translated: CASSEDYPGSPLHF.

The V gene is TRBV29-1, the J gene TRBJ2-7, with TRBD2 matching 8 bases. The V gene's germline CDR1 is SQVTM and CDR2 ANQGSEA. This CDR3 is built from 13 residues. The J segment lost 6 bases and the V segment lost 4 bases, leaving 8 bases of the junction unmatched. The CDR3 bases are TGCAGCGTTGGTAGCGGGATTCCCACCGAGCAGTACTTC. Its translation is CSVGSGIPTEQYF.